The 17 T cell receptor beta chains given below trace back to one sample, sequenced in a study of CD4 T cells in relation to SARS-CoV-2 and coronaviruses. Generated by immunoSEQ multiplex PCR, the TCRdb table keeps only in-frame clones and is missing some. This repertoire shows tens of thousands of clones, under 80% found once; its top ten account for roughly 22%. Their cognate antigens are unknown. Sequenced input: memory CD4+ T cells from PBMCs, cultured in vitro. These receptors came from an adult with COVID-19.

The chain is built from TRBV5-6 and TRBJ2-7; 7 bases are shared with TRBD2. The CDR3 length is 14 residues. CDR1 and CDR2 from the germline V gene are SGHDT and YYEEEE. V trimming: 4 bases; J trimming: 1 base; junction bases outside the gene matches: 5. The CDR3 DNA sequence: TGTGCCAGCAGCGGGACTAAAAGTTCCTACGAGCAGTACTTC. This codes for CASSGTKSSYEQYF.

The chain uses TRBV3-1 (or the pseudogene TRBV3-2) and TRBJ2-5, with D perhaps being TRBD1 or TRBD2 (5 bases each). Trimming took off 1 base at V and 5 bases at J, with 14 bases between the two ends. CDR3 length: 15 amino acids. Germline CDR1 reads LGHDT; CDR2 reads YNNKEL (reference sequence). CDR3 loop: CASSQGVDEGETQYF. The CDR3 nucleotides read TGTGCCAGCAGCCAAGGGGTAGACGAGGGGGAGACCCAGTACTTC.

This clone was observed a handful of times. The genes are TRBV11-2 and TRBJ1-3; D gene unclear. CDR1 SGHAT and CDR2 FQNNGV come from the germline V gene. The CDR3 consists of 14 residues. V was pared by 3 bases and J by 0 bases, with 6 bases between. As DNA, the CDR3 is TGTGCCAGCAGCTTCTCGAGCTCTGGAAACACCATATATTTT. This codes for CASSFSSSGNTIYF.

This clone was picked up one time. The chain uses TRBV14 and TRBJ2-2; no firm D call. Trimming shortened V by 1 base and J by 5 bases, and 11 bases separated the two germline ends. This CDR3 is built from 15 residues. Germline V gene sequence: CDR1 SGHDN, CDR2 FVKESK. As DNA, the CDR3 is TGTGCCAGCAGCCAAGTATCCGGCTGGACCGGGGAGCTGTTTTTT. It encodes CASSQVSGWTGELFF.

The chain links TRBV14 to TRBJ2-1; 9 bases match TRBD1. This CDR3 region has 15 residues. V was pared by 5 bases and J by 4 bases, with 6 bases of the junction left unmatched. Germline V lookup: CDR1 SGHDN, CDR2 FVKESK. CDR3 bases: TGTGCCAGCAGCGTCCGGACAGGGGCTTACAATGAGCAGTTCTTC. Its protein is CASSVRTGAYNEQFF.

The table lists this clone with a count of one. The J gene is TRBJ2-1, the V gene TRBV3-1 (or the pseudogene TRBV3-2); D unclear. Germline V lookup: CDR1 LGHDT, CDR2 YNNKEL (reference sequence). The length of the CDR3 is 15 residues. Deletions cut 4 bases from V and 6 bases from J, with 16 bases between. CDR3 nucleotide sequence: TGTGCCAGCAGCCCAACGGTGGCTGAAGTCAATGAGCAGTTCTTC. It is translated as CASSPTVAEVNEQFF.

The gene calls are TRBV10-3 and TRBJ2-7, with TRBD2 matching 11 bases. The CDR3 totals 14 residues. V trimming: 4 bases; J trimming: 4 bases; junction bases outside the gene matches: 3. Germline CDR1 and CDR2: ENHRY and SYGVKD. This CDR3 reads CAISGLAGTYEQYF. The CDR3 DNA reads as TGTGCCATCAGTGGACTAGCGGGAACTTACGAGCAGTACTTC.

This clone appeared a few times. The rearrangement uses TRBV7-9 and TRBJ2-1; D gene unclear. CDR3 length equals 14 residues. V lost 1 base and J lost 8, with 12 bases in between. Germline loops: CDR1 SEHNR, CDR2 FQNEAQ (reference sequence). CDR3 sequence: CASSLDSGYDEQFF. The DNA of the CDR3 is TGTGCCAGCAGCTTAGACTCTGGGTACGATGAGCAGTTCTTC.

The V and J genes are TRBV6-2 or TRBV6-3 and TRBJ2-2, with 9 bases lining up with TRBD1. CDR3 length: 15 residues. The V gene's germline CDR1 is MNHEY and CDR2 SVGEGT. Trimming at V came to 6 bases and at J to 7 bases, leaving 9 bases not matched to a gene. In DNA, the CDR3 is TGTGCCAGCAGCCAACAGGGGGCGCAGGGCGGGGAGCTGTTTTTT. It specifies CASSQQGAQGGELFF.

The chain carries TRBV24-1 and TRBJ2-3, with D perhaps TRBD2 (6 bases). The V and J ends lost 0 bases and 4 bases respectively, with 10 bases between them. The CDR3 covers 15 residues. CDR1 and CDR2 from the germline V gene are KGHDR and SFDVKD. DNA of the CDR3: TGTGCCACCAGTGATTTGTTGGACTACCCAGATACGCAGTATTTT. Protein: CATSDLLDYPDTQYF.

This rearrangement joins TRBV12-3 or TRBV12-4 to TRBJ1-4; D not resolved. V gave up 6 bases and J gave up 0 bases, with 5 bases separating them. This CDR3 comprises 13 residues. DNA of the CDR3: TGTGCCAGCAGACGAGCAACTAATGAAAAACTGTTTTTT. It is translated as CASRRATNEKLFF.

The chain is built from TRBV7-2 and TRBJ2-2; D is possibly TRBD1 (5 bases). This CDR3 has 15 amino acids. Trimming shortened V by 1 base and J by 0 bases, and 6 bases separated the two germline ends. The germline V gene has CDR1 SGHTA and CDR2 FQGNSA. CDR3 bases: TGTGCCAGCAGCTTAGGGGGCGCGAACACCGGGGAGCTGTTTTTT. Translation gives CASSLGGANTGELFF.

The genes are TRBV7-9 and TRBJ2-3; 10 bases agree with TRBD2. Germline-derived CDR1 and CDR2 are SEHNR and FQNEAQ (reference sequence). V trimming: 5 bases; J trimming: 0 bases; junction bases outside the gene matches: 5. CDR3 length: 16 amino acids. The CDR3 DNA reads as TGTGCCAGCAGCGAGATACTAGCGGGGAGCACAGATACGCAGTATTTT. Its protein is CASSEILAGSTDTQYF.

J is TRBJ2-3 and V is TRBV11-2, with a weak D call TRBD2 (6 bases). Trimming pared 0 bases from V and 3 bases from J, leaving 10 bases between. Germline values: CDR1 SGHAT, CDR2 FQNNGV. The length of the CDR3 is 15 residues. Here the CDR3 DNA reads TGTGCCAGCAGCTTAGATAGCGGTTCTACAGATACGCAGTATTTT. This translates into CASSLDSGSTDTQYF.

The J gene is TRBJ1-3, the V gene TRBV3-1 (or the pseudogene TRBV3-2), with D possibly TRBD1 on 5 matching bases. The CDR3 contains 16 residues. The germline V gene encodes CDR1 LGHDT and CDR2 YNNKEL (reference sequence). The V gene lost 0 bases and the J gene lost 3 bases, with 12 bases spanning the gap. CDR3 DNA sequence: TGTGCCAGCAGCCAAGAAGATTGGACATTTGGAAACACCATATATTTT. It codes for CASSQEDWTFGNTIYF.

The chain has TRBV18 and TRBJ2-1, with a tentative D call TRBD2 (6 bases). The CDR3 length is 18 residues. The V gene's germline CDR1 is KGHSH and CDR2 LQKENI. Deletions cut 4 bases from V and 5 bases from J, with 24 bases between. The CDR3 nucleotides read TGTGCCAGCTCACTGATACTTAGCGGAGGAGGAGTAAACAATGAGCAGTTCTTC. Encoded protein: CASSLILSGGGVNNEQFF.

This rearrangement joins TRBV3-1 (or the pseudogene TRBV3-2) to TRBJ2-1; 12 bases align to TRBD2. Unmatched junction bases numbered 10, after V lost 0 bases and J lost 10 bases. There are 17 residues in the CDR3. Per germline, CDR1 LGHDT and CDR2 YNNKEL (reference sequence). In nucleotides, the CDR3 is TGTGCCAGCAGCCAAGATGGGGGGCTAGCGGGAGGGCGGGAGCAGTTCTTC. It is translated as CASSQDGGLAGGREQFF.